This entry lists 21 T cell receptor beta chains sequenced from one sample in a study of blood T cell repertoires in COVID-19. TCRdb's table, derived via immunoSEQ multiplex PCR, lists solely in-frame clones and lacks some. Among over 150,000 clones listed, roughly 90% were seen once. Sequencing used peripheral blood. These receptors all come from a man in his fifties with COVID-19, enrolled during active disease.

CDR3 in amino acids: CATQDRVGFNQPQHF. In DNA, the CDR3 is TGTGCCACCCAGGACAGGGTAGGGTTTAATCAGCCCCAGCATTTT. V and J are TRBV19 and TRBJ1-5, with 8 bases matching TRBD1. This CDR3 is 15 amino acids long. Trimming at V came to 10 bases and at J to 4 bases, leaving 12 bases not matched to a gene. The V gene's germline CDR1 is LNHDA and CDR2 SQIVND (reference sequence).

The V gene is TRBV2, the J gene TRBJ1-4; no clear D. The CDR3 runs 13 residues. The germline V gene has CDR1 SNHLY and CDR2 FYNNEI. The germline V and J ends were trimmed by 7 bases and 0 bases, with 6 bases remaining between them. CDR3 region: CASKRATNEKLFF. CDR3 nucleotide sequence: TGTGCCAGCAAACGCGCAACTAATGAAAAACTGTTTTTT.

This clone was seen a single time. This chain uses TRBV18 with TRBJ2-4; the D is unclear. Trimming shortened V by 4 bases and J by 3 bases, and 16 bases separated the two germline ends. The CDR3 consists of 16 residues. Per germline, CDR1 KGHSH and CDR2 LQKENI. CDR3 sequence reads: CASSLHSDLSKNIQYF. In DNA form, the CDR3 reads TGTGCCAGCTCACTTCATTCTGACTTGAGCAAAAACATTCAGTACTTC.

This clone was observed at least ten times. The rearrangement links TRBV6-2 or TRBV6-3 to TRBJ1-6; maybe TRBD1 (5 bases). There are 15 residues in the CDR3. V lost 0 bases, J lost 10 bases, and 13 bases lay in between. Germline values: CDR1 MNHEY, CDR2 SVGEGT. This chain's CDR3 is CASSYSGQGGSPLHF. For the CDR3, the DNA is TGTGCCAGCAGTTACTCGGGCCAGGGCGGCTCACCCCTCCACTTT.

The chain links TRBV7-2 to TRBJ2-7, with D possibly TRBD2 on 7 matching bases. The CDR3 length is 15 residues. CDR1 SGHTA and CDR2 FQGNSA come from the germline V gene. Deletions cut 2 bases from V and 3 bases from J, with 14 bases between. The CDR3, as DNA: TGTGCCAGCAGCTTACCGCGCGGGGGCGGCTACGAGCAGTACTTC. This codes for CASSLPRGGGYEQYF.

The count of this clone is one. The chain couples TRBV4-1 to TRBJ1-1; TRBD1 is a possible D gene (5 bases). Trimming shortened V by 8 bases and J by 1 base, and 14 bases separated the two germline ends. There are 14 residues in the CDR3. Germline-derived CDR1 and CDR2 are MGHRA and YSYEKL. The CDR3 bases are TGCGCCAGCGCCCACAGGTGGGGGAACACTGAAGCTTTCTTT. Translating gives CASAHRWGNTEAFF.

The rearrangement joins TRBV4-3 to TRBJ2-3; TRBD2 is a possible D gene (7 bases). Trimming removed 0 bases at V and 4 bases at J, with 14 bases between. The CDR3 is 16 residues long. In germline, CDR1 is LGHNA, CDR2 YSLEER. The CDR3 region has the DNA TGCGCCAGCAGCCAAGATCTGGGGGGGCGGGCAGATACGCAGTATTTT. Translated, it gives CASSQDLGGRADTQYF.

This clone was detected many times. The chain combines TRBV19 with TRBJ2-5; 9 bases line up with TRBD2. Trimming cost V 5 bases and J 5 bases; bases outside gene matches: 6. The CDR3 has 14 residues. Germline CDR1 LNHDA, CDR2 SQIVND (reference sequence). The chain's CDR3 is CASSPFGTSETQYF. The CDR3 DNA reads TGTGCCAGTAGTCCTTTCGGGACTAGCGAGACCCAGTACTTC. Full variable domain (missing parts from reference TRBV19 and TRBJ2-5): DGGITQSPKYLFRKEGQNVTLSCEQNLNHDAMYWYRQDPGQGLRLIYYSQIVNDFQKGDIAEGYSVSREKKESFPLTVTSAQKNPTAFYLCASSPFGTSETQYFGPGTRLLVL.

The chain couples TRBV10-3 to TRBJ2-7, with D hard to call. V lost 3 bases and J lost 3, with 15 bases in between. This CDR3 has 15 residues. Germline CDR1 and CDR2: ENHRY and SYGVKD. The CDR3 is CAISDQSQGGYEQYF. CDR3 DNA sequence: TGTGCCATCAGTGACCAGTCCCAAGGCGGCTACGAGCAGTACTTC.

This clone was found a few times. The chain combines TRBV2 with TRBJ2-1; 12 nucleotides align to TRBD2. CDR1 is SNHLY, CDR2 FYNNEI, per germline. The CDR3 is made up of 15 amino acids. V shed 2 bases and J 8 bases; nucleotides not matched to a gene: 4. The CDR3 spells CASSESLAGGDEQFF. CDR3 sequence (DNA): TGTGCCAGCAGTGAAAGTCTAGCGGGAGGGGATGAGCAGTTCTTC.

CDR3: CASTPDRGALYGYTF. The CDR3 region has the DNA TGTGCCAGCACTCCGGACAGGGGGGCCCTCTATGGCTACACCTTC. The rearrangement links TRBV28 to TRBJ1-2; 10 bases map to TRBD1. Germline V gene data show CDR1 as MDHEN and CDR2 as SYDVKM. The V gene end was trimmed by 7 bases and the J gene end by 4 bases; junction bases not matched to a gene: 9. This CDR3 has 15 residues.

The rearrangement joins TRBV25-1 to TRBJ2-7, with D perhaps matching TRBD1 (5 bases). Trimming took 4 bases from V and 4 from J, leaving 17 bases between them. This CDR3 has 15 residues. The germline V gene has CDR1 MGHDK and CDR2 SYGVNS. In nucleotides, the CDR3 is TGTGCCAGCAGTGTGGGGAACACGGACACTTACGAGCAGTACTTC. It yields the protein CASSVGNTDTYEQYF.

This chain joins TRBV11-2 and TRBJ2-3, with 8 bases matching TRBD2. The CDR3 consists of 16 residues. V lost 2 bases and J lost 1; bases outside the gene matches: 5. CDR1 and CDR2 from the germline V gene are SGHAT and FQNNGV. CDR3 protein: CASSLTAGLGTDTQYF. CDR3 nucleotide sequence: TGTGCCAGCAGCTTAACGGCGGGACTAGGCACAGATACGCAGTATTTT.

V gene TRBV7-9 combines with J gene TRBJ1-5; D unclear. Deletions cut 10 bases from V and 7 bases from J, with 11 bases between. The V gene's germline CDR1 is SEHNR and CDR2 FQNEAQ (reference sequence). The CDR3 is 11 residues long. The CDR3 DNA sequence: TGTGCCACCCCTCTCCGGCAGCCCCAGCATTTT. Translation: CATPLRQPQHF.

The rearrangement links TRBV29-1 to TRBJ2-5; D not resolved. The CDR3 totals 11 residues. The V and J ends lost 3 bases and 3 bases respectively, with 5 bases between them. Per germline, CDR1 SQVTM and CDR2 ANQGSEA. CDR3: CSVEGKETQYF. The CDR3 DNA follows: TGCAGCGTTGAGGGCAAAGAGACCCAGTACTTC.

This chain connects TRBV6-5 to TRBJ1-4, with D unresolved. V was pared by 7 bases and J by 0 bases, with 12 bases between. The CDR3 has 15 residues. CDR1 and CDR2 (germline): MNHEY, SVGAGI. Written as DNA, the CDR3 is TGTGCCAGCACCGACCCGACTACAACTAATGAAAAACTGTTTTTT. Protein sequence: CASTDPTTTNEKLFF.

V is TRBV19 and J is TRBJ1-1; unclear D gene. Per germline, CDR1 LNHDA and CDR2 SQIVND (reference sequence). The CDR3 sequence is 15 residues long. V lost 5 bases, J lost 4 bases, and 17 bases lay in between. CDR3 region: CASSPLWLTGTEAFF. The CDR3 DNA sequence: TGTGCCAGTAGTCCGTTGTGGTTAACGGGCACTGAAGCTTTCTTT.

The chain links TRBV7-3 to TRBJ2-5, with TRBD1 matching 9 bases. This CDR3 is built from 20 residues. Germline trimming cut 1 base from V and 1 base from J; bases unmatched to any gene: 16. Germline lookup yields CDR1 SGHTA and CDR2 FQGTGA. CDR3 loop: CASSLNVGWGTGTPQETQYF. CDR3 DNA: TGTGCCAGCAGCTTAAATGTAGGGTGGGGGACAGGGACCCCCCAAGAGACCCAGTACTTC. Complete variable domain (other parts from reference TRBV7-3 and TRBJ2-5): GAGVSQTPSNKVTEKGKYVELRCDPISGHTALYWYRQSLGQGPEFLIYFQGTGAADDSGLPNDRFFAVRPEGSVSTLKIQRTERGDSAVYLCASSLNVGWGTGTPQETQYFGPGTRLLVL.

This CDR3 reads CASSLQSRDSPLHF. The CDR3 region has the DNA TGTGCCAGCAGCCTTCAATCCAGGGATTCACCCCTCCACTTT. This chain links TRBV7-3 with TRBJ1-6, with D perhaps matching TRBD1 (5 bases). The CDR3 runs to 14 residues. With 5 bases removed from V and 8 bases from J, the gap between germline ends came to 13 bases. CDR1 is SGHTA, CDR2 FQGTGA, per germline.

The chain recombines TRBV7-3 with TRBJ2-7; 8 bases are a match to TRBD1. The CDR3 runs to 13 residues. The junction had 4 bases not matched to a gene; V was cut back by 4 bases and J by 5 bases. Germline V gene sequence: CDR1 SGHTA, CDR2 FQGTGA. CDR3 DNA sequence: TGTGCCAGCAGCTCCGACAGGGGTAACGAGCAGTACTTC. Protein: CASSSDRGNEQYF. The full variable domain, completed using reference TRBV7-3 and TRBJ2-7, is GAGVSQTPSNKVTEKGKYVELRCDPISGHTALYWYRQSLGQGPEFLIYFQGTGAADDSGLPNDRFFAVRPEGSVSTLKIQRTERGDSAVYLCASSSDRGNEQYFGPGTRLTVT.

The CDR3 loop is CASSVLGQNYGYTF. As DNA, the CDR3 is TGTGCCAGCAGCGTACTGGGACAGAACTATGGCTACACCTTC. The gene calls are TRBV7-9 and TRBJ1-2; 7 bases map to TRBD1. This CDR3 has 14 residues. J lost 2 bases, V lost 5 bases, and 5 bases had no gene match. CDR1 is SEHNR and CDR2 is FQNEAQ in the germline V gene (reference sequence).